This T cell receptor (beta chain) appears in the sequencing data of a study of blood T cells in healthy people across ages. A second PCR, run for about 7 to 11 cycles, used a sample-barcoded 5' primer plus a J-beta primer mix. Each cDNA was tagged by a template-switch adaptor containing 12 random nucleotides. TCRdb re-called the 5' RACE reads through MiXCR, storing one row per CDR3 protein. This sample has 1 million to 1.2 million distinct CDR3 sequences, with approximately 38% found just once. Collection of around 10 milliliters of peripheral blood was performed for each donor. Input material: blood. The receptor was derived from a man younger than 35 in good health.

CDR3 amino acids: CASSVKRVLNGLNTEAFF. Written as DNA, the CDR3 is TGTGCCAGCAGCGTCAAGCGGGTGTTGAACGGATTGAACACTGAAGCTTTCTTT. J is TRBJ1-1 and V is TRBV7-8; no definite D call. CDR3 size: 18 residues. The V gene lost 5 bases and the J gene lost 0 bases, with 22 bases spanning the gap. Germline CDR1 SGHVS, CDR2 FQNEAQ.